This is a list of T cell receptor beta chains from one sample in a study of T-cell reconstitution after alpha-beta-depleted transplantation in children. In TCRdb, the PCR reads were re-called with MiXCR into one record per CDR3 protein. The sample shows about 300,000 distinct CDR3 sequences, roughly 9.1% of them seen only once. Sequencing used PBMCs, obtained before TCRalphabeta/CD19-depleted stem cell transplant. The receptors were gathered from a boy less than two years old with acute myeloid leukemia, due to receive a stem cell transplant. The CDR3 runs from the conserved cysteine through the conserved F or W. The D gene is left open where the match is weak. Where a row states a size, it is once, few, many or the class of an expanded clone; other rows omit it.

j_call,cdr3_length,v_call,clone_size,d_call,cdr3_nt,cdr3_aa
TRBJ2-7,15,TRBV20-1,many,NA,TGCAGTGCTAGAGATAACAGGGCCGGCTCCTACGAGCAGTACTTC,CSARDNRAGSYEQYF
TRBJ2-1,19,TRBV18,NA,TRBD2,TGTGCCAGCTCACCGGGGACTAGCGGGAGTGTCGGGTCTTACAATGAGCAGTTCTTC,CASSPGTSGSVGSYNEQFF
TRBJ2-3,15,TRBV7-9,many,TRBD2,TGTGCCAGCAGCAGACGGGGGGGCAACACAGATACGCAGTATTTT,CASSRRGGNTDTQYF
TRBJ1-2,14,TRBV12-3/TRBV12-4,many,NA,TGTGCCAGCAGTCTCCGGACCGGACTGTATGGCTACACCTTC,CASSLRTGLYGYTF
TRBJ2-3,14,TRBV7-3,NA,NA,TGTGCCAGCAGCCTGGGACCGAGCACAGATCCGCAGTATTTT,CASSLGPSTDPQYF
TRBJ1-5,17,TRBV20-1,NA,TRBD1,TGCAGTGCTAGACGGGGACAGGGACCGTATAGCAATCAGCCCCAGCATTTT,CSARRGQGPYSNQPQHF
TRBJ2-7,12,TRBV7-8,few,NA,TGTGCCAGCAGCTTAGTCGGACGCGAGCAGTACTTC,CASSLVGREQYF
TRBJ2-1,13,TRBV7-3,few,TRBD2,TGTGCCAGCAGCTTTCCGGGACTAGATGAGCAGTTCTTC,CASSFPGLDEQFF
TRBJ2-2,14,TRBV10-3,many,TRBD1,TGTGCCATCAGCGACAGGGAAGCAACCGGGGAGCTGTTTTTT,CAISDREATGELFF
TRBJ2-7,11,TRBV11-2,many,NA,TGTGCCAGCAGTAGGGCTTTCGAGCAGTACTTC,CASSRAFEQYF
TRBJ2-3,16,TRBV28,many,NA,TGTGCCAGCAATTCCGGGGCTTACTCTAGCACAGATACGCAGTATTTT,CASNSGAYSSTDTQYF
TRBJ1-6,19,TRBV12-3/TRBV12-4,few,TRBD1,TGTGCCAGCAGGTTTAACCGGGACAGGGGGGAAGGCTATAATTCACCCCTCCACTTT,CASRFNRDRGEGYNSPLHF
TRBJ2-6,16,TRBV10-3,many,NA,TGTGCCATCAGTGGAACTATCAGCTCTGGGGCCAACGTCCTGACTTTC,CAISGTISSGANVLTF
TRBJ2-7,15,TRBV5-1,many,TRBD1,TGTGCCAGCAGTTTAGTAGGGACAGGGTCCTACGAGCAGTACTTC,CASSLVGTGSYEQYF
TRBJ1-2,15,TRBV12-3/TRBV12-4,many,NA,TGTGCCAGCAGTTCGGGCCATGGCGATAACTATGGCTACACCTTC,CASSSGHGDNYGYTF
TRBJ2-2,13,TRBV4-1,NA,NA,TGCGCCAGCAGCCAAGGGTACACCGGGGAGCTGTTTTTT,CASSQGYTGELFF
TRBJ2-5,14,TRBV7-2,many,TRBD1,TGTGCCAGCAGCTTCGCCAGGGGGCGAGAGACCCAGTACTTC,CASSFARGRETQYF
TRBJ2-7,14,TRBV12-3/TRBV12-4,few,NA,TGTGCCAGCAGTTTAGACGGGACAAGCTACGAGCAGTACTTC,CASSLDGTSYEQYF
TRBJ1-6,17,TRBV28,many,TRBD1,TGTGCCAGCAGTCCTCCTACCCCGGGACAGTTCAATTCACCCCTCCACTTT,CASSPPTPGQFNSPLHF
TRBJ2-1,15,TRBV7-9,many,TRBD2,TGTGCCAGCAGCGAGGGACTAGCGGGATTTTCTGAGCAGTTCTTC,CASSEGLAGFSEQFF
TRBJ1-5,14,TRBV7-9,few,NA,TGTGCCAGCTCCGGGGTGTATAGCAATCAGCCCCAGCATTTT,CASSGVYSNQPQHF
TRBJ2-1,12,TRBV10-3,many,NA,TGTGCCATCAGTGACAGGTACCATGAGCAGTTCTTC,CAISDRYHEQFF
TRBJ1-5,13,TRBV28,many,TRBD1,TGTGCCAGCAGTCCGACAGGGTTCCAGCCCCAGCATTTT,CASSPTGFQPQHF
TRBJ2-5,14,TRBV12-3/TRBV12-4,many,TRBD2,TGTGCCAGCAGCCCTGGGGGGAGGGTCGAGACCCAGTACTTC,CASSPGGRVETQYF
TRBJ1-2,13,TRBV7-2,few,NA,TGTGCCAGCAGCTTCGGACCTACGGAGGGCTACACCTTC,CASSFGPTEGYTF
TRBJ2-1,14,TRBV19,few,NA,TGTGCCAGTTCCCCAGGGTCGGGTTACAATGAGCAGTTCTTC,CASSPGSGYNEQFF
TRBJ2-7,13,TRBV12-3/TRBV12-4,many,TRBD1,TGTGCCAGCAGGGGGACAGGGACCTACGAGCAGTACTTC,CASRGTGTYEQYF
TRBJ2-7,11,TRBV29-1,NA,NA,TGCAGCGTTGGACAAAACTACGAGCAGTACTTC,CSVGQNYEQYF
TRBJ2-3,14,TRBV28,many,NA,TGTGCCAGCAGTTTAGCGAGAGACACAGATACGCAGTATTTT,CASSLARDTDTQYF
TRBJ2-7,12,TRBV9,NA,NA,TGTGCCAGCCCTCGGAAGGGCCACGAGCAGTACTTC,CASPRKGHEQYF
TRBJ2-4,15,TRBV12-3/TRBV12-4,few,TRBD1,TGTGCCAGCAGTTTTTTGGGACAGAGGAGAAACATTCAGTACTTC,CASSFLGQRRNIQYF
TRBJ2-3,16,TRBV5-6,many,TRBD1,TGTGCCAGCAGCCGTCGACCCAGGGGGATTTCAGATACGCAGTATTTT,CASSRRPRGISDTQYF
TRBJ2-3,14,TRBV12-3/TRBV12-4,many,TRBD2,TGTGCCAGCAGACCGGGACTAGCTGGCGATACGCAGTATTTT,CASRPGLAGDTQYF
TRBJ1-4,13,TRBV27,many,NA,TGTGCCAGCAGTTTCGCAGACATGAGAAAACTGTTTTTT,CASSFADMRKLFF
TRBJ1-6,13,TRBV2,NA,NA,TGTGCCAGCAGTGAGAGACAGTTATCACCCCTCCACTTT,CASSERQLSPLHF
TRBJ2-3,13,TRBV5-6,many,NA,TGTGCCAGCAGCTTGGGGCTGATTTATACGCAGTATTTT,CASSLGLIYTQYF
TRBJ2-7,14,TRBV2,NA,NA,TGTGCCAGCATACAGGGTCCCAGGGTAGACGAGCAGTACTTC,CASIQGPRVDEQYF
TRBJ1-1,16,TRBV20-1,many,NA,TGCAGTGCTAGAGATCGCCGGGGCGCGCTCAACACTGAAGCTTTCTTT,CSARDRRGALNTEAFF
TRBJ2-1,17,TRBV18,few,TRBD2,TGTGCCAGCTCACCACCCTCCGGGACTAGCGGCTACAATGAGCAGTTCTTC,CASSPPSGTSGYNEQFF
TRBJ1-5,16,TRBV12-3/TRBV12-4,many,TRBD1,TGTGCCAGCAGTTTAAGGGACAGGGGACCCAATCAGCCCCAGCATTTT,CASSLRDRGPNQPQHF
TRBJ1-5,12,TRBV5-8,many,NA,TGTGCCAGCGAGCGGGGGGCCCAGCCCCAGCATTTT,CASERGAQPQHF
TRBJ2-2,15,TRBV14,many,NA,TGTGCCAGCAGCCAAGAGATGGGCTTCACCGGGGAGCTGTTTTTT,CASSQEMGFTGELFF
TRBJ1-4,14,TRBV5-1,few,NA,TGCGCCAGCAGCTGGGGGGGGCTCGATGAAAAACTGTTTTTT,CASSWGGLDEKLFF